Detailed here is one T cell receptor beta chain. Its specificity is not known. The CDR3 runs 15 residues. Looked up from germline, CDR1 is SQVTM and CDR2 is ANQGSEA. Trimming took 6 bases from V and 2 from J, leaving 14 bases between them. This record belongs to a study of cytomegalovirus exposure and HLA in healthy donors. Study observations and caveats: Testing in vitro showed three CMV-associated chains specific for CMV antigens. Several top significant clusters appeared, in a later analysis, to be linked to common viral pathogens.

The PCR used 60 Vbeta and 13 Jbeta primers. Using immunoSEQ multiplex PCR, the repertoire was profiled, and TCRdb retains in-frame clones only, with some absent. The profile covers roughly 300,000 clones, with approximately 90% appearing a single time and roughly 4% taken by the ten largest. This receptor was taken from a man aged 35 to 55 in good health and CMV-seropositive. Input material: PBMCs. V and J are TRBV29-1 and TRBJ2-6, with D tentatively TRBD2 (6 bases). CDR3 DNA: TGCAGCGTGTCGACCGGGGGTACTGGGGCCAACGTCCTGACTTTC. This translates into CSVSTGGTGANVLTF. The entire variable domain, with the rest obtained from reference TRBV29-1 and TRBJ2-6, is as follows: SAVISQKPSRDICQRGTSLTIQCQVDSQVTMMFWYRQQPGQSLTLIATANQGSEATYESGFVIDKFPISRPNLTFSTLTVSNMSPEDSSIYLCSVSTGGTGANVLTFGAGSRLTVL.